These 27 T cell receptor beta chains share one sample of origin, sequenced in a study of cytomegalovirus exposure and HLA in healthy donors. The PCR contained 60 Vbeta and 13 Jbeta primers. The protocol was immunoSEQ multiplex PCR, while the TCRdb copy is restricted to in-frame clones and leaves out a portion. The sample includes around 110,000 clones, roughly 82% of them seen just once. The sequenced sample consisted of PBMCs. The receptors stem from a man between 45 and 60 years old in good health and CMV-seronegative.

V is TRBV18 and J is TRBJ1-5; 9 bases are shared with TRBD1. CDR1 and CDR2 from the germline V gene are KGHSH and LQKENI. Germline trimming cut 3 bases from V and 0 bases from J; bases unmatched to any gene: 3. This CDR3 contains 16 residues. This CDR3 is CASSPGTGNSNQPQHF. Written as DNA, the CDR3 is TGTGCCAGCTCACCCGGGACAGGGAATAGCAATCAGCCCCAGCATTTT. Looking up the rest from reference TRBV18 and TRBJ1-5 gives the full variable domain: NAGVMQNPRHLVRRRGQEARLRCSPMKGHSHVYWYRQLPEEGLKFMVYLQKENIIDESGMPKERFSAEFPKEGPSILRIQQVVRGDSAAYFCASSPGTGNSNQPQHFGDGTRLSIL.

The J gene is TRBJ2-3, the V gene TRBV19, with 15 bases identical to TRBD2. The V gene's germline CDR1 is LNHDA and CDR2 SQIVND (reference sequence). The CDR3 length is 18 residues. V was pared by 1 base and J by 5 bases, with 7 bases of the junction left unmatched. For the CDR3, the DNA is TGTGCCAGTAGTATAGCCCCCGGACTAGCGGGGGGGCGAGATACGCAGTATTTT. This sequence encodes CASSIAPGLAGGRDTQYF. Using reference TRBV19 and TRBJ2-3 for the parts outside the CDR3, the full variable domain is DGGITQSPKYLFRKEGQNVTLSCEQNLNHDAMYWYRQDPGQGLRLIYYSQIVNDFQKGDIAEGYSVSREKKESFPLTVTSAQKNPTAFYLCASSIAPGLAGGRDTQYFGPGTRLTVL.

This clone was seen just once. The chain is built from TRBV5-1 and TRBJ2-1; TRBD1 might be the D (5 bases). The CDR3 length is 12 residues. Trimming stripped 0 bases from V and 13 bases from J, with 11 bases between. The germline gives CDR1 SGHRS, CDR2 YFSETQ. CDR3 nucleotides: TGCGCCAGCAGCTTGGAAAGGGGCGAACAGTTCTTC. Protein product: CASSLERGEQFF.

The V and J genes are TRBV29-1 and TRBJ2-3; 7 bases are a match to TRBD2. Trimming took 1 base from V and 6 from J; bases not matched to a gene: 4. Per germline, CDR1 SQVTM and CDR2 ANQGSEA. The CDR3 runs 13 residues. CDR3 coding DNA: TGCAGCGTTGAAGGGCTAGCGGTGGATACGCAGTATTTT. Its translation: CSVEGLAVDTQYF.

CDR3 sequence: CASSSFATNEKLFF. The CDR3, as DNA: TGTGCCAGCAGCTCGTTCGCAACTAATGAAAAACTGTTTTTT. The chain combines TRBV28 with TRBJ1-4; the D is unclear. Per germline, CDR1 MDHEN and CDR2 SYDVKM. V was cut by 6 bases and J by 0 bases, with 8 bases left in between. The CDR3 runs 14 residues.

V gene TRBV19 combines with J gene TRBJ1-2; D remains unclear. V lost 7 bases and J 3 bases, leaving 18 bases between the germline ends. This CDR3 contains 15 residues. Germline V gene data show CDR1 as LNHDA and CDR2 as SQIVND (reference sequence). CDR3: CASTPRANWDYGYTF. The CDR3, as DNA: TGTGCCAGTACCCCGAGGGCGAATTGGGACTATGGCTACACCTTC.

The CDR3 loop is CASRRQETQYF. The CDR3 DNA reads TGTGCCAGCAGGCGCCAAGAGACCCAGTACTTC. The chain combines TRBV7-2 with TRBJ2-5; D gene unclear. Germline V gene sequence: CDR1 SGHTA, CDR2 FQGNSA. With 6 bases removed from V and 1 base from J, the gap between germline ends came to 3 bases. The CDR3 is 11 amino acids.

The CDR3 region is CASSRTPGYEQYV. The DNA of the CDR3 is TGTGCCAGCAGCAGGACCCCAGGGTACGAGCAGTACGTC. The chain employs TRBV6-5 and TRBJ2-7, with TRBD1 as a possible D gene (5 bases). Germline CDR1 MNHEY, CDR2 SVGAGI. V was pared by 6 bases and J by 4 bases, with 13 bases between. CDR3 size: 13 residues.

J is TRBJ2-5 and V is TRBV13; TRBD2 matches 8 bases. The CDR3 length is 14 residues. Trimming at V came to 6 bases and at J to 5 bases, leaving 8 bases not matched to a gene. Germline CDR1 and CDR2: PRHDT and FYEKMQ (reference sequence). CDR3 residues: CASSPRAGVETQYF. The CDR3 DNA follows: TGTGCCAGCAGTCCTAGAGCGGGGGTGGAGACCCAGTACTTC.

V usage is TRBV30 and J usage is TRBJ2-5, with 9 positions matching TRBD1. J lost 1 base, V lost 0 bases, and 0 bases had no gene match. Germline CDR1 and CDR2: GTSNPN and SVGIG (reference sequence). The CDR3 is 14 amino acids. The CDR3 reads CAWSVQGAQETQYF. Written as DNA, the CDR3 is TGTGCCTGGAGTGTACAGGGGGCCCAAGAGACCCAGTACTTC.

This chain uses TRBV6-4 with TRBJ2-3, with 8 bases lining up with TRBD1. CDR3 size: 13 residues. V lost 5 bases to trimming and J lost 5 bases; unmatched junction nucleotides: 3. Germline-derived CDR1 and CDR2 are MRHNA and SNTAGT. The CDR3 reads CASSITGGDTQYF. The CDR3 DNA reads as TGTGCCAGCAGTATAACAGGGGGAGATACGCAGTATTTT.

The chain joins TRBV6-1 to TRBJ2-7; D is possibly TRBD1 (6 bases). Germline V gene sequence: CDR1 MNHNS, CDR2 SASEGT. V shed 4 bases and J shed 3 bases, with 13 bases lying between them. The CDR3 runs 14 residues. The CDR3 sequence is CASSVDGQIYEQYF. In nucleotides, the CDR3 is TGTGCCAGCAGTGTGGACGGACAGATCTACGAGCAGTACTTC.

The V call is TRBV7-2, the J call TRBJ2-1; 8 bases are shared with TRBD2. The CDR3 runs 15 residues. CDR1 is SGHTA, CDR2 FQGNSA, per germline. The V gene end was trimmed by 5 bases and the J gene end by 0 bases; junction bases not matched to a gene: 3. For the CDR3, the DNA is TGTGCCAGCAGCGAGCGGGGGATCTCCTACAATGAGCAGTTCTTC. Residues: CASSERGISYNEQFF.

CDR3 DNA sequence: TGTGCCAGCAGCTTAACACCGGGGGGGTTAGAGACCCAGTACTTC. Protein: CASSLTPGGLETQYF. The V and J genes are TRBV7-3 and TRBJ2-5; 8 bases line up with TRBD2. The V gene's germline CDR1 is SGHTA and CDR2 FQGTGA. The CDR3 has 15 amino acids. V was pared by 0 bases and J by 4 bases, with 4 bases of the junction left unmatched.

This clone was seen only a few times. The genes are TRBV19 and TRBJ1-5; a possible D gene is TRBD1 (6 bases). CDR3 length: 14 amino acids. CDR1 and CDR2 from the germline V gene are LNHDA and SQIVND (reference sequence). The V end lost 8 bases, the J end lost 0 bases, and 11 bases lay between the germline ends. The CDR3, as DNA: TGTGCCAGTGGGGGCGTTTATAGCAATCAGCCCCAGCATTTT. Translated, it gives CASGGVYSNQPQHF.

The chain links TRBV21-1 to TRBJ2-2; TRBD1, the D gene given by the table, was not confirmed from the DNA. TRBV21-1 is described as a pseudogene. CDR3 length: 17 amino acids. CDR3 residues: CASSKDKRQGVSGELFF. CDR3 bases: TGTGCCAGCAGCAAAGATAAGAGACAGGGAGTCTCCGGGGAGCTGTTTTTT.

This CDR3 reads CASSSSSYEQYF. The CDR3 region has the DNA TGTGCCAGCAGCTCGAGCTCCTACGAGCAGTACTTC. The V call is TRBV6-6, the J call TRBJ2-7; the D is unclear. Germline V gene lookup returns CDR1 MNHNY and CDR2 SVGAGI (reference sequence). There are 12 residues in the CDR3. The V end was cut by 6 bases, the J end by 0 bases, with 6 bases between.

The V and J genes are TRBV5-1 and TRBJ2-7, with TRBD1 matching over 10 bases. Germline CDR1 SGHRS, CDR2 YFSETQ. This CDR3 is 14 amino acids long. J was trimmed by 6 bases and V by 1 base; bases with no gene match: 4. The CDR3 region is CASSLRQGAFEQYV. CDR3 bases: TGCGCCAGCAGCTTGCGACAGGGGGCTTTCGAGCAGTACGTC.

J is TRBJ1-4 and V is TRBV28; D may be TRBD1 (6 bases). The germline V and J ends were trimmed by 6 bases and 8 bases, with 16 bases remaining between them. CDR3 size: 14 residues. Germline V gene lookup returns CDR1 MDHEN and CDR2 SYDVKM. The CDR3 sequence: CASSYRVTEEKLFF. The CDR3 DNA is TGTGCCAGCAGCTACAGGGTTACGGAAGAAAAACTGTTTTTT.

This clone came up a few times. V and J are TRBV7-2 and TRBJ2-7, with a weak D call TRBD2 (6 bases). V lost 0 bases, J lost 7 bases, and 13 bases lay in between. The CDR3 has 14 residues. CDR1 and CDR2 from the germline V gene are SGHTA and FQGNSA. For the CDR3, the DNA is TGTGCCAGCAGCTTAGCGGCGGGGAGGAGTGAGCAGTACTTC. It is translated as CASSLAAGRSEQYF.

The V call is TRBV10-3, the J call TRBJ2-2, with D perhaps matching TRBD2 (6 bases). Trimming stripped 0 bases from V and 4 bases from J, with 12 bases between. This CDR3 contains 16 residues. The germline V gene encodes CDR1 ENHRY and CDR2 SYGVKD. The CDR3 reads CAISESGRLTTGELFF. CDR3 DNA sequence: TGTGCCATCAGTGAGTCCGGGAGATTAACCACCGGGGAGCTGTTTTTT.

The chain combines TRBV6-6 with TRBJ1-5; D may be TRBD1 (5 bases). The V end lost 2 bases, the J end lost 1 base, and 12 bases lay between the germline ends. This CDR3 is built from 16 residues. The germline V gene has CDR1 MNHNY and CDR2 SVGAGI (reference sequence). The chain's CDR3 is CASSYRGGGSNQPQHF. CDR3 nucleotides: TGTGCCAGCAGTTACAGGGGCGGCGGAAGCAATCAGCCCCAGCATTTT.

The chain joins TRBV10-3 to TRBJ1-5; 7 nucleotides match TRBD1. This CDR3 region has 15 residues. Germline trimming cut 7 bases from V and 3 bases from J; bases unmatched to any gene: 9. Germline CDR1 reads ENHRY; CDR2 reads SYGVKD. The CDR3 is CAIMSGTDSNQPQHF. The CDR3 DNA follows: TGTGCCATCATGAGTGGGACAGATTCCAATCAGCCCCAGCATTTT.

This clone came up once. The rearrangement uses TRBV10-2 and TRBJ2-5; D unclear. The CDR3 totals 14 residues. V was clipped by 5 bases and J by 0 bases, with 10 bases between them. CDR1 is WSHSY, CDR2 SAAADI, per germline. The CDR3 sequence is CASSPTSYQETQYF. CDR3 coding DNA: TGCGCCAGCAGTCCGACTTCGTACCAAGAGACCCAGTACTTC.

This clone was picked up one time. V usage is TRBV18 and J usage is TRBJ2-3; 10 bases are a match to TRBD2. CDR1 KGHSH and CDR2 LQKENI come from the germline V gene. The CDR3 extends over 14 amino acids. Trimming removed 11 bases from V and 4 bases from J; junction bases left unmatched: 9. Here the CDR3 DNA reads TGTGCCGCTGTGACCGGGACTAGCGCAGATACGCAGTATTTT. Translated, it gives CAAVTGTSADTQYF.

Here the CDR3 reads CASSPGQGAVEQYF. The CDR3 nucleotides read TGTGCCAGCTCACCCGGACAGGGGGCTGTCGAGCAGTACTTC. V usage is TRBV18 and J usage is TRBJ2-7; 11 nucleotides agree with TRBD1. The V and J ends lost 3 bases and 6 bases, in that order; junction bases with no gene match: 4. Germline loops: CDR1 KGHSH, CDR2 LQKENI. CDR3 length: 14 residues.

The chain uses TRBV4-1 and TRBJ1-4; D gene unclear. This CDR3 is built from 15 residues. Per germline, CDR1 MGHRA and CDR2 YSYEKL. Trimming shortened V by 7 bases and J by 7 bases, and 19 bases separated the two germline ends. The CDR3 is CASTPPGRGGEKLFF. CDR3 DNA: TGCGCCAGCACTCCCCCGGGAAGAGGAGGTGAAAAACTGTTTTTT.